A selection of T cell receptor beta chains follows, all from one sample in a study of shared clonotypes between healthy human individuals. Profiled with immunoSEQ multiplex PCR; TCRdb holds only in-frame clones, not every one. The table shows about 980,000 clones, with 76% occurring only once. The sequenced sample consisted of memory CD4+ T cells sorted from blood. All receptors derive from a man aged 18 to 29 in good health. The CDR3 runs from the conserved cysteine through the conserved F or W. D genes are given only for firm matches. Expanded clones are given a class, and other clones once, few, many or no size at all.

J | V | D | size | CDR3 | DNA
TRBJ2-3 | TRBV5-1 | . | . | CASSLVADTQYF | TGCGCCAGCAGCTTGGTGGCAGATACGCAGTATTTT
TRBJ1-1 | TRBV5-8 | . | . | CASSLDGAGANTEAFF | TGTGCCAGCAGCTTGGATGGGGCAGGAGCTAACACTGAAGCTTTCTTT
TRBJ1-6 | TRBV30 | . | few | CAWSVGTSRPDRSPLHF | TGTGCCTGGAGTGTGGGGACGTCCAGGCCAGACCGATCACCCCTCCACTTT
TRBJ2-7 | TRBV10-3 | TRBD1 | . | CAISPWTGRSYEQYF | TGTGCCATCAGTCCGTGGACAGGGCGCTCCTACGAGCAGTACTTC
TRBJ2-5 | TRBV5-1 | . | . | CASSLTSKGGTQYF | TGCGCCAGCAGCTTGACTAGCAAGGGGGGGACCCAGTACTTC
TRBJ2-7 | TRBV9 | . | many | CASSVVWGSEQYF | TGTGCCAGCAGCGTAGTTTGGGGCAGCGAGCAGTACTTC
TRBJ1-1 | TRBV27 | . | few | CASSLSTVRAAEAFF | TGTGCCAGCAGTTTATCAACGGTACGGGCGGCTGAAGCTTTCTTT
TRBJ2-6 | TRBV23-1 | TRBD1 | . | CASSQGSGQDLSGANVLTF | TGCGCCAGCAGTCAAGGGTCGGGACAGGACCTCTCTGGGGCCAACGTCCTGACTTTC
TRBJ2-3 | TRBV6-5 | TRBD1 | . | CASSLTGDTQYF | TGTGCCAGCAGTTTGACAGGGGACACGCAGTATTTT
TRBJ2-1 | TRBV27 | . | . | CASSLYTQVNEQFF | TGTGCCAGCAGTTTATACACCCAAGTAAATGAGCAGTTCTTC
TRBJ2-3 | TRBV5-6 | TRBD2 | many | CASSGLAGGPREDTQYF | TGTGCCAGCAGCGGGTTAGCGGGAGGGCCCAGGGAAGATACGCAGTATTTT
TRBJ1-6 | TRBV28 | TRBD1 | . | CASSPPGQGTRPLHF | TGTGCCAGCAGCCCCCCGGGACAGGGTACGAGGCCCCTCCACTTT
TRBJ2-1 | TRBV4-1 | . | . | CASSQAPGRNEQFF | TGCGCCAGCAGCCAAGCACCCGGGCGCAATGAGCAGTTCTTC
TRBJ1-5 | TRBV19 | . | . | CASTRGQSNQPQHF | TGTGCCAGTACCAGAGGACAGAGTAATCAGCCCCAGCATTTT
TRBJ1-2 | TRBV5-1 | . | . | CASSLPGVEYGYTF | TGCGCCAGCAGCTTGCCGGGAGTGGAGTATGGCTACACCTTC
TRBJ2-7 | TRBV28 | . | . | CASRDAGGEQYF | TGTGCCAGCAGAGACGCAGGGGGGGAGCAGTACTTC
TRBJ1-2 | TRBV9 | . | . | CASSPQGILSYGYTF | TGTGCCAGCAGCCCGCAGGGTATCCTAAGCTATGGCTACACCTTC
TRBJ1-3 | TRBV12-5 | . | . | CASGLVRVSGNTIYF | TGTGCTAGTGGTTTGGTAAGGGTCTCTGGAAACACCATATATTTT
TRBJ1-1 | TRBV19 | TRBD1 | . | CASKAGDRGSTEAFF | TGTGCCAGTAAGGCCGGGGACAGGGGATCGACTGAAGCTTTCTTT
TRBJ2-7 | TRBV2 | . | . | CASRGTSYEQYF | TGTGCCAGCAGGGGGACCTCCTACGAGCAGTACTTC
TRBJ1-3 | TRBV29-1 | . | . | CSVASGNTIYF | TGCAGCGTCGCAAGTGGAAACACCATATATTTT
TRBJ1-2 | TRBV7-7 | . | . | CASSLAPGAF | TGTGCTAGCAGCTTAGCCCCGGGCGCCTTC
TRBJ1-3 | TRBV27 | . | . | CASSLHGGNTIYF | TGTGCCAGCAGTTTACACGGGGGAAACACCATATATTTT
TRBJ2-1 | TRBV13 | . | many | CASSSSEGEQFF | TGTGCCAGCAGCTCCTCAGAAGGTGAGCAGTTCTTC
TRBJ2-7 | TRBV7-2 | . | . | CASSLAGGEYEQYF | TGTGCCAGCAGCTTAGCGGGGGGCGAATACGAGCAGTACTTC
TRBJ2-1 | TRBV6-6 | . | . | CASRSNNEQFF | TGTGCCAGCAGGTCAAACAATGAGCAGTTCTTC
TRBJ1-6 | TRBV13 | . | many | CATGISSYNSPLHF | TGTGCCACCGGGATCAGCTCCTATAATTCACCCCTCCACTTT
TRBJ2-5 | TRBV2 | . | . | CASSEALRRTYQETQYF | TGTGCCAGCAGTGAAGCGCTTCGGAGAACGTACCAAGAGACCCAGTACTTC
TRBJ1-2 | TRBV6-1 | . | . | CASIPDLNYGYTF | TGTGCCAGCATCCCCGACTTAAACTATGGCTACACCTTC
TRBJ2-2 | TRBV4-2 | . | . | CASSLPGQGTGELFF | TGTGCCAGCAGCCTCCCCGGCCAAGGCACCGGGGAGCTGTTTTTT
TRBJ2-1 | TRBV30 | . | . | CAWRQVHNEQFF | TGTGCCTGGAGACAGGTCCACAATGAGCAGTTCTTC
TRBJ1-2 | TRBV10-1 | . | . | CASSAGFELPYTF | TGCGCCAGCAGTGCCGGTTTCGAATTACCCTACACCTTC
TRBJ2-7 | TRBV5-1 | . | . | CASRLRQGGLSEQYF | TGCGCCAGCAGACTACGACAGGGAGGGTTAAGCGAGCAGTACTTC
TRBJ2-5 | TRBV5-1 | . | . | CASSRTGEETQYF | TGCGCCAGCAGCAGGACGGGGGAGGAGACCCAGTACTTC
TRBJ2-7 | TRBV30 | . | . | CAWSEAGDPYEQYF | TGTGCCTGGAGTGAAGCAGGCGACCCCTACGAGCAGTACTTC